This TCR beta chain was sequenced during a study of cytomegalovirus exposure and HLA in healthy donors. Broader study findings: When analyzed later, a missense DCLRE1C variant was found to be linked to TCR beta V- and J-gene trimming.

With regard to this clone: The antigen is undetermined.

In germline, CDR1 is MNHEY, CDR2 SMNVEV (reference sequence). Trimming stripped 2 bases from V and 1 base from J, with 21 bases between. The CDR3 contains 20 residues. PCR primers comprised 60 Vbeta and 13 Jbeta primers. The method was immunoSEQ multiplex PCR; TCRdb's version includes in-frame clones alone and lacks a portion of them. The table has approximately 110,000 clones, approximately 70% seen once. The specimen was PBMCs. The source of this sequence is a woman in her 30s in good health and CMV-seronegative. The genes are TRBV27 and TRBJ2-6; D unresolved. In nucleotides, the CDR3 is TGTGCCAGCAGTTTAACCCCGGTCCGGGTCTTTTATTCTGGGGCCAACGTCCTGACTTTC. It encodes CASSLTPVRVFYSGANVLTF.